This TCR beta chain was observed in a study of blood T cells in healthy people across ages. This clonotype was observed a handful of times. The target antigen is unknown. Whole-study findings and limits: The donors' CMV status was not determined, possibly confounding changes in expanded clonotypes.

Through a sample-barcoded 5' primer and a J-beta primer mix, a second PCR was run for 7 to 11 cycles. TCRdb recomputed calls from the 5' RACE reads with MiXCR, one row per CDR3 protein. The data hold some 550,000 distinct CDR3 sequences, with roughly 43% observed a single time. The TCR was taken from an elderly man in good health. Sequencing input: blood.

Written as DNA, the CDR3 is TGTGCCAGCAGTGAATCAAAGTGGGGGGGCCGCAATGAGCAGTACTTC. Amino acid sequence: CASSESKWGGRNEQYF. J is TRBJ2-5 and V is TRBV25-1; D may be TRBD2 (7 bases). V lost 1 base, J lost 11 bases, and 23 bases lay in between. Per germline, CDR1 MGHDK and CDR2 SYGVNS. CDR3 length equals 16 residues.